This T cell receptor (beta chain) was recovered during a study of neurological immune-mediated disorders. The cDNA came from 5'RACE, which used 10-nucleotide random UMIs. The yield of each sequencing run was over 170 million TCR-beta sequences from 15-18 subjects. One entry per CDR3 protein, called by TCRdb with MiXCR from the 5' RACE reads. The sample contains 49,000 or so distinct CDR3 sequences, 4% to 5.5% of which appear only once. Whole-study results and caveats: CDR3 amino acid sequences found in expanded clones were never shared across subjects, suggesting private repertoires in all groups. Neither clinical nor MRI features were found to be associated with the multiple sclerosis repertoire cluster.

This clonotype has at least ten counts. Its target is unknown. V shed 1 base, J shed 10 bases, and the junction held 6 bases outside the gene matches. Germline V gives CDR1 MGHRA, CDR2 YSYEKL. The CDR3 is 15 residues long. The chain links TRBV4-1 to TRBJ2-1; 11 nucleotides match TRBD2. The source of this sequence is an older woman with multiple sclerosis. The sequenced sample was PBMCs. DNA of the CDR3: TGCGCCAGCAGCCAAGCACTAGCGGGAGATTTCGAGCAGTTCTTC. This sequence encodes CASSQALAGDFEQFF.